The 22 T cell receptor beta chains below come from one sample, sequenced in a study of identical twins. TCRdb reprocessed the 5' RACE reads with MiXCR, giving one entry per CDR3 protein. In the table there are roughly 480,000 distinct CDR3 sequences, 20% to 25% of which are singletons. Separately, the same data were catalogued under a study of T cells expressing NK-cell markers.

Source material: CD4+ T cells sorted from blood. These receptors were collected from a woman between 18 and 29 years old in good health.

This clonotype was found a few times. This rearrangement joins TRBV11-2 to TRBJ2-1, with TRBD2 matching over 10 bases. V dropped 6 bases and J dropped 5; count of bases not matched to a gene: 10. Germline assignment: CDR1 SGHAT and CDR2 FQNNGV. CDR3 length: 16 residues. The CDR3 sequence is CASSIFGTSVHNEQFF. CDR3 in DNA: TGTGCCAGCAGTATCTTTGGGACTAGCGTTCACAATGAGCAGTTCTTC. Using reference TRBV11-2 and TRBJ2-1 for the parts outside the CDR3, the full variable domain is EAGVAQSPRYKIIEKRQSVAFWCNPISGHATLYWYQQILGQGPKLLIQFQNNGVVDDSQLPKDRFSAERLKGVDSTLKIQPAKLEDSAVYLCASSIFGTSVHNEQFFGPGTRLTVL.

This clonotype has more than one count but fewer than ten. V gene TRBV28 combines with J gene TRBJ2-7, with a possible D match to TRBD1 (5 bases). The CDR3 is made up of 12 amino acids. The V gene lost 7 bases and the J gene lost 1 base, with 8 bases spanning the gap. Germline CDR1 is MDHEN and CDR2 is SYDVKM. The CDR3 DNA reads as TGTGCCAGCAAGCAGGGTTCCTACGAGCAGTACTTC. Translation: CASKQGSYEQYF.

This clonotype has only a few counts. The chain combines TRBV27 with TRBJ2-7; TRBD2 matches at 10 bases. V was clipped by 6 bases and J by 6 bases; unmatched bases: 5. Germline values: CDR1 MNHEY, CDR2 SMNVEV (reference sequence). The CDR3 length is 13 residues. CDR3 loop: CASRLAGRREQYF. The CDR3 DNA reads as TGTGCCAGCAGACTAGCGGGAAGACGCGAGCAGTACTTC.

This clonotype was detected only a few times. DNA of the CDR3: TGTGCCAGCGCCCCAAGCGGGGCCCCGGATACGCAGTATTTT. This gives the protein CASAPSGAPDTQYF. The V call is TRBV2, the J call TRBJ2-3, with 7 bases matching TRBD2. Unmatched junction bases numbered 11, after V lost 8 bases and J lost 6 bases. The germline V gene has CDR1 SNHLY and CDR2 FYNNEI. The CDR3 length is 14 residues.

The rearrangement uses TRBV10-3 and TRBJ2-5, with TRBD1 matching over 7 bases. V dropped 4 bases and J dropped 9; count of bases not matched to a gene: 8. The germline V gene encodes CDR1 ENHRY and CDR2 SYGVKD. This CDR3 is built from 13 residues. The CDR3 loop is CAISGTGVTAQYF. CDR3 nucleotides: TGTGCCATCAGTGGTACAGGGGTTACGGCCCAGTACTTC.

The CDR3: CSASSYEQYF. The CDR3 DNA reads TGCAGTGCTTCCTCCTACGAGCAGTACTTC. The rearrangement uses TRBV20-1 and TRBJ2-7; D not resolved. Germline lookup yields CDR1 DFQATT and CDR2 SNEGSKA (reference sequence). Trimming left V 5 bases short and J 0 bases short, with 2 bases between. This CDR3 has 10 residues.

This clonotype has more than one count but fewer than ten. V is TRBV7-9 and J is TRBJ1-1; 7 bases align to TRBD1. This CDR3 comprises 14 residues. Germline CDR1 and CDR2: SEHNR and FQNEAQ (reference sequence). V lost 3 bases, J lost 6 bases, and 7 bases stayed unmatched. The CDR3 nucleotides read TGTGCCAGCAGCTTCCCGACAGGGAGGGCTGAAGCTTTCTTT. Translated: CASSFPTGRAEAFF.

The genes are TRBV7-9 and TRBJ2-7; TRBD1 agrees at 8 bases. Per the germline V gene, CDR1 is SEHNR and CDR2 is FQNEAQ (reference sequence). The CDR3 has 15 residues. Germline trimming cut 4 bases from V and 4 bases from J; bases unmatched to any gene: 9. This chain's CDR3 is CASSSLGQGRYEQYF. CDR3 nucleotides: TGTGCCAGCAGCTCCCTCGGACAGGGACGGTACGAGCAGTACTTC.

J is TRBJ2-1 and V is TRBV6-1; TRBD2 matches at 15 bases. With 7 bases clipped from V and 0 bases from J, the junction kept 4 bases outside the gene matches. The CDR3 has 17 residues. From germline, CDR1 is MNHNS and CDR2 SASEGT. Here the CDR3 reads CASKGLAGGFSYNEQFF. Written as DNA, the CDR3 is TGTGCCAGCAAAGGACTAGCGGGAGGGTTCTCCTACAATGAGCAGTTCTTC.

This clonotype was seen a few times. The chain carries TRBV5-1 and TRBJ2-5; D is unclear. The CDR3 spans 13 residues. V was cut by 4 bases and J by 2 bases, with 9 bases left in between. The germline V gene has CDR1 SGHRS and CDR2 YFSETQ. The CDR3 DNA reads TGCGCCAGCAGCGTTTCCACTCAAGAGACCCAGTACTTC. It is translated as CASSVSTQETQYF.

V is TRBV12-3 or TRBV12-4 and J is TRBJ1-1; no definite D call. V was clipped by 5 bases and J by 10 bases, with 17 bases between them. The CDR3 consists of 13 residues. The CDR3 bases are TGTGCCAGCAGTCCGACGGGAGACAAGGGAGCTTTCTTT. Translating gives CASSPTGDKGAFF.

J is TRBJ2-7 and V is TRBV20-1; TRBD1 agrees at 8 bases. This CDR3 comprises 13 residues. J was trimmed by 4 bases and V by 3 bases; bases with no gene match: 5. Germline loops: CDR1 DFQATT, CDR2 SNEGSKA (reference sequence). This chain's CDR3 is CSARGTGLYEQYF. The CDR3 nucleotides are TGCAGTGCTAGGGGGACAGGATTATACGAGCAGTACTTC.

This chain joins TRBV5-1 and TRBJ2-1, with D possibly matching TRBD2 (6 bases). V was shortened by 1 base and J by 10 bases, with 12 bases between the two germline ends. The CDR3 is made up of 13 amino acids. Germline CDR1 reads SGHRS; CDR2 reads YFSETQ. The CDR3 protein is CASSLIARGEQFF. CDR3 sequence (DNA): TGCGCCAGCAGCTTGATAGCCCGGGGGGAGCAGTTCTTC.

This rearrangement joins TRBV7-9 to TRBJ2-1; possibly TRBD2 for D (6 bases). Between the trimmed V and J ends, which lost 5 bases and 7 bases, there was a span of 9 bases. Germline lookup yields CDR1 SEHNR and CDR2 FQNEAQ (reference sequence). This CDR3 is built from 12 residues. This CDR3 reads CASSGGRNEQFF. The CDR3 DNA follows: TGTGCCAGCAGCGGGGGGAGAAATGAGCAGTTCTTC.

This clonotype has only a few counts. The J gene is TRBJ2-2, the V gene TRBV20-1; D unresolved. CDR1 and CDR2 (germline): DFQATT, SNEGSKA (reference sequence). The CDR3 spans 12 residues. The V end was cut by 3 bases, the J end by 1 base, with 3 bases between. This CDR3 reads CSARENTGELFF. In DNA, the CDR3 is TGCAGTGCTAGGGAGAACACCGGGGAGCTGTTTTTT.

This clonotype was observed a handful of times. The V gene is TRBV5-1, the J gene TRBJ2-3; no definite D call. CDR3 size: 15 residues. The V gene lost 5 bases and the J gene lost 0 bases, with 13 bases spanning the gap. CDR1 SGHRS and CDR2 YFSETQ come from the germline V gene. The CDR3 nucleotides read TGCGCCAGCAGTCCCAATGCGGCAAGCACAGATACGCAGTATTTT. This encodes CASSPNAASTDTQYF.

This clonotype was counted between two and nine times. J is TRBJ2-1 and V is TRBV20-1; 16 nucleotides match TRBD2. After removal of 4 bases from V and 9 bases from J, the junction contained 9 bases not matched to a gene. The CDR3 covers 16 residues. CDR1 and CDR2 (germline): DFQATT, SNEGSKA (reference sequence). CDR3 coding DNA: TGCAGTGCTACCGGGACTAGCGGGAGGGCCTTGGTTGAGCAGTTCTTC. It encodes CSATGTSGRALVEQFF.

V is TRBV2 and J is TRBJ2-3; D may be TRBD1 (5 bases). The CDR3 loop spans 14 amino acids. Trimming left V 6 bases short and J 2 bases short, with 12 bases between. CDR1 is SNHLY and CDR2 is FYNNEI in the germline V gene. In DNA form, the CDR3 reads TGTGCCAGCAGGGCGACAGAACACACAGATACGCAGTATTTT. Encoded protein: CASRATEHTDTQYF.

The rearrangement uses TRBV7-9 and TRBJ2-1; 8 bases are shared with TRBD2. The CDR3 length is 15 residues. With V trimmed by 3 bases and J by 9 bases, 10 bases remained unmatched. CDR1 is SEHNR, CDR2 FQNEAQ, per germline (reference sequence). The DNA for the CDR3 is TGTGCCAGCAGCTTGAGCGGGAGTGGGGTCGGTGAGCAGTTCTTC. Translation gives CASSLSGSGVGEQFF. The full variable domain, in which reference TRBV7-9 and TRBJ2-1 provide the parts outside the CDR3, is DTGVSQNPRHKITKRGQNVTFRCDPISEHNRLYWYRQTLGQGPEFLTYFQNEAQLEKSRLLSDRFSAERPKGSFSTLEIQRTEQGDSAMYLCASSLSGSGVGEQFFGPGTRLTVL.

This clonotype was found a few times. The gene calls are TRBV10-3 and TRBJ2-1; 9 bases are shared with TRBD2. The CDR3 runs 14 residues. Germline V CDR1 and CDR2: ENHRY, SYGVKD. V was pared by 2 bases and J by 4 bases, with 0 bases of the junction left unmatched. The CDR3 reads CAISELAGYNEQFF. CDR3 DNA: TGTGCCATCAGTGAGCTAGCGGGATACAATGAGCAGTTCTTC.

This clonotype was counted only a few times. The rearrangement uses TRBV29-1 and TRBJ2-1; 7 positions agree with TRBD2. This CDR3 comprises 15 residues. Germline V gives CDR1 SQVTM, CDR2 ANQGSEA. The J segment lost 5 bases and the V segment lost 4 bases, leaving 11 bases of the junction unmatched. The CDR3 loop reads CSVGGGSGRDNEQFF. The CDR3 region has the DNA TGCAGCGTTGGGGGGGGTAGCGGGCGTGACAATGAGCAGTTCTTC.

Turning to this clonotype: At one of its ends the junction is not consistent with the germline gene, which may arise from a read error. The chain combines TRBV7-9 with TRBJ2-1; maybe TRBD2 (5 bases). CDR1 and CDR2 from the germline V gene are SEHNR and FQNEAQ (reference sequence). CDR3 length: 15 residues. This CDR3 is CASILESGSYNEQFF. DNA for the CDR3: TGTGCCAGCATCTTAGAAAGCGGATCCTACAATGAGCAGTTCTTC.